Shown below are 25 T cell receptor beta chains from a single sample sequenced in a study of breast tumors, draining lymph nodes, adjacent tissues. Samples came from axillary lymph nodes draining the breast cancer. MiXCR was run by TCRdb on the multiplex PCR reads, yielding one entry per CDR3 protein. The sample records 170,000 or so distinct CDR3 sequences, 33% being singletons. The sequenced sample was axillary lymph node tissue. The receptors derive from a female donor with breast cancer. Some clones in this sample may be carry-over from other donors' samples.

At least ten counts were recorded for this clonotype. The chain joins TRBV6-6 to TRBJ2-7, with D maybe TRBD1 (5 bases). Per the germline V gene, CDR1 is MNHNY and CDR2 is SVGAGI (reference sequence). The CDR3 runs to 14 residues. The V gene lost 6 bases and the J gene lost 5 bases, with 17 bases spanning the gap. The CDR3 DNA is TGTGCCAGCAGCAAGACAGCAGAGGTCGACGAGCAGTACTTC. Its translation is CASSKTAEVDEQYF.

Worth noting for this clonotype: The junction shows a germline mismatch at one end, possibly a read error. The chain carries TRBV15 and TRBJ1-6; D uncertain. The CDR3 has 20 amino acids. Germline V gene data show CDR1 as LNHNV and CDR2 as YYDKDF (reference sequence). The CDR3 bases are TGCGCCACCGGCAGAGAGGGAGTCCACGACACGGCCTACTTTAATTCACCCCTCCACTTT. Its translation is CATGREGVHDTAYFNSPLHF.

This clonotype was seen ten or more times. The chain joins TRBV7-8 to TRBJ2-2; possible D gene TRBD1, 5 bases. The CDR3 length is 16 residues. The germline CDR1 and CDR2 sequences are SGHVS and FQNEAQ. V lost 1 base, J lost 7 bases, and 16 bases lay in between. As DNA, the CDR3 is TGTGCCAGCAGCTTAGTGCCGCAGGGTGGTGGCGGGGAGCTGTTTTTT. Translating it yields CASSLVPQGGGGELFF.

This clonotype was counted only a few times. A read error may be the cause here, since a much bigger clone is one base away. DNA for the CDR3: TGTGCCCGCAAGGAGACGGGCTACGAGCAGTACTTC. Protein sequence: CARKETGYEQYF. The genes are TRBV2 and TRBJ2-7; D remains unclear. The CDR3 extends over 12 amino acids. Trimming removed 11 bases at V and 3 bases at J, with 14 bases between. Germline CDR1 SNHLY, CDR2 FYNNEI.

This clonotype appeared many times. V usage is TRBV2 and J usage is TRBJ1-5; TRBD1 agrees at 9 bases. J gave up 5 bases and V 4 bases, and 6 bases lay outside the gene matches. The CDR3 length is 15 residues. Germline V gene data show CDR1 as SNHLY and CDR2 as FYNNEI. CDR3 coding DNA: TGTGCCAGCAGTGGTATGACAGGGGGTGATCAGCCCCAGCATTTT. Translated, it gives CASSGMTGGDQPQHF.

This clonotype was picked up a small number of times. V is TRBV5-8 and J is TRBJ2-7, with 7 bases that match TRBD1. CDR1 SGHTS and CDR2 YDEGEE come from the germline V gene. This CDR3 region has 15 residues. J was trimmed by 0 bases and V by 7 bases; bases with no gene match: 10. For the CDR3, the DNA is TGTGCCAGCTTCCCCGACAGGGAGAGCTCCTACGAGCAGTACTTC. Protein sequence: CASFPDRESSYEQYF. Using reference TRBV5-8 and TRBJ2-7 for the parts outside the CDR3, the full variable domain is EAGVTQSPTHLIKTRGQQATLRCSPISGHTSVYWYQQALGLGLQFLLWYDEGEERNRGNFPPRFSGRQFPNYSSELNVNALELEDSALYLCASFPDRESSYEQYFGPGTRLTVT.

Ten or more counts support this clonotype. The chain uses TRBV5-7 and TRBJ1-5; a possible D gene is TRBD1 (5 bases). TRBV5-7 is filed as an ORF, its function uncertain. The CDR3 has 14 residues. Trimming stripped 3 bases from V and 0 bases from J, with 7 bases between. The CDR3 sequence is CASSWGDSNQPQHF. The CDR3 region has the DNA TGTGCCAGCAGCTGGGGGGATAGCAATCAGCCCCAGCATTTT.

This clonotype was observed at least ten times. The chain links TRBV5-1 to TRBJ1-2, with TRBD1 as a possible D gene (5 bases). The germline gives CDR1 SGHRS, CDR2 YFSETQ. V dropped 7 bases and J dropped 8 bases, with 15 bases sitting between them. The CDR3 runs to 12 residues. CDR3 in DNA: TGCGCCAGCGGATGGGACCGGAAAGGCTACACCTTC. It translates to CASGWDRKGYTF.

The sample holds many counts of this clonotype. The chain employs TRBV20-1 and TRBJ2-1; unclear D gene. There are 14 residues in the CDR3. Trimming shortened V by 0 bases and J by 3 bases, and 9 bases separated the two germline ends. Germline assignment: CDR1 DFQATT and CDR2 SNEGSKA (reference sequence). CDR3 amino acids: CSARDRIHYNEQFF. CDR3 DNA: TGCAGTGCTAGAGACAGGATACACTACAATGAGCAGTTCTTC.

Comment on this clonotype: Because the CDR3 is missing its conserved closing phenylalanine or tryptophan, this is likely a read error. The DNA is omitted, as the CDR3 cannot be located on it reliably, and the CDR3 follows TCRdb's listing. V is TRBV7-9 and J is TRBJ2-7; the table gives TRBD1 as D, unverified against the DNA. The CDR3 totals 13 residues, both ends included. Germline V gene lookup returns CDR1 SEHNR and CDR2 FQNEAQ (reference sequence). This CDR3 is CASIRRGATSSTS.

This clonotype was counted at least ten times. This chain uses TRBV6-5 with TRBJ2-1; TRBD2 aligns across 8 bases. The CDR3 covers 15 residues. In germline, CDR1 is MNHEY, CDR2 SVGAGI. The ends lost 5 bases at V and 2 bases at J; junction bases unmatched: 5. DNA of the CDR3: TGTGCCAGCAGTCAGCAACTAGCGGCCTACAATGAGCAGTTCTTC. This sequence encodes CASSQQLAAYNEQFF.

Many counts were recorded for this clonotype. V gene TRBV9 combines with J gene TRBJ2-2; D may be TRBD2 (5 bases). Between the trimmed V and J ends, which lost 3 bases and 8 bases, there was a span of 5 bases. Germline V gene sequence: CDR1 SGDLS, CDR2 YYNGEE. The CDR3 is 11 residues long. CDR3 protein: CASSGGGELFF. The CDR3 nucleotides are TGTGCCAGCAGCGGAGGGGGGGAGCTGTTTTTT.

The sample holds a few counts of this clonotype. V and J are TRBV19 and TRBJ1-1; maybe TRBD1 (5 bases). V was cut by 5 bases and J by 2 bases, with 15 bases left in between. Germline values: CDR1 LNHDA, CDR2 SQIVND (reference sequence). This CDR3 region has 15 residues. The CDR3 loop reads CASSFGTDLNTEAFF. DNA of the CDR3: TGTGCCAGTAGTTTCGGGACGGATCTAAACACTGAAGCTTTCTTT. Full variable domain (outside the CDR3, taken from reference TRBV19 and TRBJ1-1): DGGITQSPKYLFRKEGQNVTLSCEQNLNHDAMYWYRQDPGQGLRLIYYSQIVNDFQKGDIAEGYSVSREKKESFPLTVTSAQKNPTAFYLCASSFGTDLNTEAFFGQGTRLTVV.

This clonotype was seen at least ten times. This chain links TRBV11-2 with TRBJ2-1; unclear D gene. Germline assignment: CDR1 SGHAT and CDR2 FQNNGV. V lost 2 bases, J lost 0 bases, and 11 bases lay in between. The CDR3 length is 16 residues. CDR3 sequence reads: CASSLSVSSSYNEQFF. CDR3 in DNA: TGTGCCAGCAGCTTAAGCGTTTCTTCCTCCTACAATGAGCAGTTCTTC.

Comment on this clonotype: A much more abundant neighbour one base away suggests this may be a read error. The chain is built from TRBV4-2 and TRBJ2-1; D may be TRBD1 (5 bases). Germline CDR1 LGHNA, CDR2 YNFKEQ. The ends were cut back, 5 bases at V and 1 base at J, with 12 bases in the middle. This CDR3 is 15 amino acids long. The CDR3 loop is CASSFPRDSYNEQFF. The CDR3 DNA is TGTGCCAGCAGCTTCCCCAGGGATTCCTACAATGAGCAGTTCTTC.

The chain uses TRBV6-2 or TRBV6-3 and TRBJ2-1; a possible D gene is TRBD1 (5 bases). V lost 5 bases and J lost 8, with 19 bases in between. The CDR3 runs to 15 residues. From germline, CDR1 is MNHEY and CDR2 SVGEGT. The CDR3 spells CASSDRRPSKDEQFF. In nucleotides, the CDR3 is TGTGCCAGCAGTGACAGACGTCCCTCAAAAGATGAGCAGTTCTTC.

Points on this clonotype: The DNA is omitted, as the CDR3 cannot be located on it reliably, and the CDR3 follows TCRdb's listing. The V call is TRBV20-1, the J call TRBJ1-3. Including both end residues, the CDR3 is 22 amino acids long. The germline V gene has CDR1 DFQATT and CDR2 SNEGSKA (reference sequence). The CDR3 is CSARGGTHTMSSSSGPGNTIYF.

Many counts were recorded for this clonotype. The chain recombines TRBV5-5 with TRBJ1-2, with 10 positions matching TRBD1. Germline V gene sequence: CDR1 SGHKS, CDR2 YYEKEE (reference sequence). The V segment lost 2 bases and the J segment 5 bases; nucleotides outside the gene matches: 18. CDR3 length equals 19 residues. The DNA for the CDR3 is TGTGCCAGCAGCTTCAGGCCCGCTGGGGGGACAGGGGTCGGGTATGGCTACACCTTC. It is translated as CASSFRPAGGTGVGYGYTF.

This clonotype was seen many times. V is TRBV19 and J is TRBJ2-7; possible D gene TRBD1, 5 bases. Germline CDR1 is LNHDA and CDR2 is SQIVND (reference sequence). V was pared by 11 bases and J by 2 bases, with 19 bases between. The CDR3 is 14 amino acids. CDR3 protein: CASQSSGATYEQYF. DNA of the CDR3: TGTGCCTCCCAGTCATCTGGGGCGACCTACGAGCAGTACTTC.

There are many counts of this clonotype. The chain combines TRBV11-3 with TRBJ2-2, with D uncertain. Trimming pared 3 bases from V and 0 bases from J, leaving 11 bases between. The CDR3 runs to 16 residues. Per germline, CDR1 SGHNT and CDR2 YENEEA. The CDR3 DNA reads as TGTGCCAGCAGCTTTGTGAACGGAACGAACACCGGGGAGCTGTTTTTT. Amino acids: CASSFVNGTNTGELFF. The complete variable domain, with remaining parts taken from reference TRBV11-3 and TRBJ2-2, reads EAGVVQSPRYKIIEKKQPVAFWCNPISGHNTLYWYLQNLGQGPELLIRYENEEAVDDSQLPKDRFSAERLKGVDSTLKIQPAELGDSAVYLCASSFVNGTNTGELFFGEGSRLTVL.

This clonotype was recorded at least ten times. V is TRBV6-6 and J is TRBJ2-7; 7 nucleotides match TRBD2. This CDR3 spans 15 amino acids. V gave up 6 bases and J gave up 5 bases; unmatched junction bases: 13. Germline V gene data show CDR1 as MNHNY and CDR2 as SVGAGI (reference sequence). DNA for the CDR3: TGTGCCAGCAGACTCAGCAGCGGGATTAGCCACGAGCAGTACTTC. Its protein product is CASRLSSGISHEQYF.

This clonotype has more than one count but fewer than ten. The chain joins TRBV9 to TRBJ2-4; 7 nucleotides line up with TRBD2. V lost 0 bases and J lost 5; bases outside the gene matches: 5. CDR3 size: 15 residues. The germline V gene encodes CDR1 SGDLS and CDR2 YYNGEE. CDR3 coding DNA: TGTGCCAGCAGCGTAGAAGGGCTAGCGGAAAACATTCAGTACTTC. Its translation: CASSVEGLAENIQYF.

The sample holds many counts of this clonotype. J is TRBJ1-2 and V is TRBV5-6, with a tentative D call TRBD1 (6 bases). This CDR3 is built from 17 residues. V lost 3 bases and J lost 4, with 22 bases in between. The germline gives CDR1 SGHDT, CDR2 YYEEEE. The DNA of the CDR3 is TGTGCCAGCAGCTCAAGATATCCGATACAGGGTTCCTATGGCTACACCTTC. Translating it yields CASSSRYPIQGSYGYTF.

This clonotype was counted many times. The chain joins TRBV7-2 to TRBJ2-7, with D possibly TRBD2 on 6 matching bases. The CDR3 spans 19 residues. Trimming took 3 bases from V and 3 from J, leaving 27 bases between them. Per germline, CDR1 SGHTA and CDR2 FQGNSA. The CDR3 loop reads CASSFSQTGTHRENYEQYF. Written as DNA, the CDR3 is TGTGCCAGCAGCTTCTCGCAAACCGGGACTCATAGGGAGAACTACGAGCAGTACTTC.

The chain recombines TRBV5-1 with TRBJ2-6; 7 bases align to TRBD1. Germline V gives CDR1 SGHRS, CDR2 YFSETQ. The trim removed 3 bases at V and 11 bases at J, leaving 8 bases unmatched. The CDR3 has 14 amino acids. The CDR3 loop is CASSSTTGRYVLTF. As DNA, the CDR3 is TGCGCCAGCAGCTCGACGACAGGGCGCTACGTCCTGACTTTC.